These T cell receptor beta chains were read from a single sample in a study of a mutant IDH1 vaccine in newly diagnosed glioma. Sequenced by immunoSEQ multiplex PCR; TCRdb stores in-frame clones only, minus some. The profile shows about 77,000 clones, approximately 89% of them singletons. These TCRs are of unknown antigen specificity. This sample comprised PBMCs, obtained from a glioma patient whose treatment included an IDH1 peptide vaccine. These receptors all come from a woman aged 45 to 65 with glioma. The CDR3 runs from the conserved cysteine through the conserved F or W. The D gene is left open where the match is weak. Size tells how often a clone was seen (once, few, many) or the class of an expanded clone, and some rows leave it out.

J,size,V,D,DNA,CDR3
TRBJ1-2,NA,TRBV28,TRBD1,TGTGCCAGCAGCTCCGGGACAGATGGCTACACCTTC,CASSSGTDGYTF
TRBJ2-7,NA,TRBV7-2,NA,TGTGCCAGCAGCTTAACTCTTTCCGGCGAGCAGTACTTC,CASSLTLSGEQYF
TRBJ2-3,NA,TRBV19,NA,TGTGCCAGTAGTATAGACGTGCGAGATACGCAGTATTTT,CASSIDVRDTQYF
TRBJ1-1,NA,TRBV5-1,NA,TGCGCCAGCAGCTTGGACAGCCTCCTGGCCACTGAAGCTTTCTTT,CASSLDSLLATEAFF
TRBJ2-3,NA,TRBV18,NA,TGTGCCAGCTCACTTTTTAAAGGTGATACGCAGTATTTT,CASSLFKGDTQYF
TRBJ2-5,NA,TRBV2,NA,TGTGCCAGCAGTTTCGGCGTTGAATTGGAGACCCAGTACTTC,CASSFGVELETQYF
TRBJ1-2,NA,TRBV15,TRBD1,TGTGCCACCAGCAGAGATCATAGGGGGCATGGCTACACCTTC,CATSRDHRGHGYTF
TRBJ2-5,NA,TRBV15,TRBD2,TGTGCCACTGGGCTGCGGGAGGTAGCAGAGACCCAGTACTTC,CATGLREVAETQYF
TRBJ2-1,NA,TRBV19,NA,TGTGCCAGTAAAGTAGTGACAGGAGCGGTCAATGAGCAGTTCTTC,CASKVVTGAVNEQFF
TRBJ1-6,NA,TRBV5-1,NA,TGCGCCAGCAGCCCGGGGTCCTCAAATTCACCCCTCCACTTT,CASSPGSSNSPLHF
TRBJ2-5,NA,TRBV7-7,NA,TGTGCTAGCAGACCGGACAGAGGTCATGAGACCCAGTACTTC,CASRPDRGHETQYF
TRBJ2-1,NA,TRBV28,NA,TGTGCCAGCAGTTTAAGGCGATTCGACAATGAGCAGTTCTTC,CASSLRRFDNEQFF
TRBJ2-5,NA,TRBV6-1,NA,TGTGCCAGCAGGTTAAGGACCCGTCAAGAGACCCAGTACTTC,CASRLRTRQETQYF
TRBJ1-5,NA,TRBV19,NA,TGTGCCAGTAGTTCTCGACGACAGACCGATCAGCCCCAGCATTTT,CASSSRRQTDQPQHF
TRBJ2-7,few,TRBV10-1,NA,TGCGCCAGCAGATCGGGAGCCTACGAGCAGTACTTC,CASRSGAYEQYF
TRBJ1-4,NA,TRBV28,NA,TGTGCCAGCAGACTGGGGGCAGGGCAGCGAAAACTGTTTTTT,CASRLGAGQRKLFF
TRBJ2-1,once,TRBV7-9,TRBD2,TGTGCCAGCAGCTTTAGCGGGAACAATGAGCAGTTCTTC,CASSFSGNNEQFF
TRBJ1-5,NA,TRBV4-2,NA,TGTGCCAGCAGCCATGGAATCAATCAGCCCCAGCATTTT,CASSHGINQPQHF
TRBJ1-1,NA,TRBV9,TRBD1,TGTGCCAGCAGCAGACAGGACAGGGAAGACACTGAAGCTTTCTTT,CASSRQDREDTEAFF
TRBJ1-6,once,TRBV14,NA,TGTGCCAGCAGCCCAGCGGCAAATTCACCCCTCCACTTT,CASSPAANSPLHF